A single sample gave rise to the 11 T cell receptor beta chains below, sequenced in a study of cytomegalovirus exposure and HLA in healthy donors. PCR was performed using 60 Vbeta and 13 Jbeta primers. Assay used: immunoSEQ multiplex PCR; TCRdb lists only in-frame clones, some missing. In total, the table holds 190,000 or so clones. Sequenced material: PBMCs. The receptors shown here come from a boy between 5 and 17 years old in good health and CMV-seronegative.

The chain employs TRBV4-1 and TRBJ2-7; 8 bases are a match to TRBD1. Germline V CDR1 and CDR2: MGHRA, YSYEKL. J gave up 2 bases and V 4 bases, and 13 bases lay outside the gene matches. This CDR3 comprises 17 residues. The CDR3 protein is CASSLLGELTGAYEQYF. The CDR3 DNA follows: TGCGCCAGCAGCCTGCTAGGGGAATTGACAGGGGCCTACGAGCAGTACTTC.

The gene calls are TRBV6-9 and TRBJ2-5, with 8 bases that match TRBD1. V trimming: 7 bases; J trimming: 3 bases; junction bases outside the gene matches: 10. This CDR3 has 15 residues. CDR1 MNHGY and CDR2 SVAAGI come from the germline V gene. For the CDR3, the DNA is TGTGCCAGCACGGGCCAAGGACAGGGAAAAGAGACCCAGTACTTC. This codes for CASTGQGQGKETQYF.

The chain employs TRBV6-6 and TRBJ1-1; 7 nucleotides line up with TRBD1. The V gene end was trimmed by 0 bases and the J gene end by 7 bases; junction bases not matched to a gene: 11. The CDR3 has 16 residues. CDR1 and CDR2 from the germline V gene are MNHNY and SVGAGI (reference sequence). CDR3 DNA sequence: TGTGCCAGCAGTTACTCCGGGCCGACAGGGAAGGATGAAGCTTTCTTT. Translated, it gives CASSYSGPTGKDEAFF.

This sequence joins TRBV18 and TRBJ1-1; D possibly corresponds to TRBD1 (6 bases). The ends were cut back, 5 bases at V and 1 base at J, with 11 bases in the middle. This CDR3 spans 14 amino acids. The germline V gene has CDR1 KGHSH and CDR2 LQKENI. The CDR3 coding sequence is TGTGCCAGCTCATTCTCGGACAGGAACACTGAAGCTTTCTTT. The encoded protein is CASSFSDRNTEAFF. The complete variable domain, with remaining parts taken from reference TRBV18 and TRBJ1-1, reads NAGVMQNPRHLVRRRGQEARLRCSPMKGHSHVYWYRQLPEEGLKFMVYLQKENIIDESGMPKERFSAEFPKEGPSILRIQQVVRGDSAAYFCASSFSDRNTEAFFGQGTRLTVV.

The DNA for the CDR3 is TGCGCCAGCAGCTTGGGGTCCGGGAACACTGAAGCTTTCTTT. As protein: CASSLGSGNTEAFF. The V gene is TRBV5-1, the J gene TRBJ1-1; D call uncertain. The CDR3 loop spans 14 amino acids. Per germline, CDR1 SGHRS and CDR2 YFSETQ. The V end was cut by 0 bases, the J end by 1 base, with 7 bases between.

CDR3 in DNA: TGTGCCAGCAGCCGGATTTTTACAGTGAACACTGAAGCTTTCTTT. Protein: CASSRIFTVNTEAFF. The chain has TRBV7-9 and TRBJ1-1; D gene ambiguous. Trimming pared 5 bases from V and 0 bases from J, leaving 13 bases between. CDR3 size: 15 residues. The germline V gene encodes CDR1 SEHNR and CDR2 FQNEAQ (reference sequence).

V gene TRBV5-1 combines with J gene TRBJ1-1; D call uncertain. From germline, CDR1 is SGHRS and CDR2 YFSETQ. There are 13 residues in the CDR3. Trimming removed 1 base from V and 0 bases from J, with 4 bases in between. The DNA of the CDR3 is TGCGCCAGCAGCTTGCTATTGAACACTGAAGCTTTCTTT. Its protein is CASSLLLNTEAFF.

With regard to this clone: Other DNA sequences in this specimen translate into the identical CDR3. The chain links TRBV7-6 to TRBJ1-1; D uncertain. This CDR3 has 13 amino acids. Between the trimmed V and J ends, which lost 5 bases and 4 bases, there was a span of 11 bases. CDR1 SGHVS and CDR2 FNYEAQ come from the germline V gene. CDR3 protein: CASSETGGTEAFF. In DNA, the CDR3 is TGTGCCAGCAGCGAGACGGGTGGCACTGAAGCTTTCTTT.

This rearrangement joins TRBV7-8 to TRBJ2-1; D gene ambiguous. V was shortened by 5 bases and J by 4 bases, with 12 bases between the two germline ends. The CDR3 totals 14 residues. Germline assignment: CDR1 SGHVS and CDR2 FQNEAQ. DNA for the CDR3: TGTGCCAGCAGCCTCATGACTGGATACAATGAGCAGTTCTTC. Protein sequence: CASSLMTGYNEQFF.

The chain employs TRBV6-1 and TRBJ2-1; 9 bases are a match to TRBD1. The CDR3 is 14 residues long. CDR1 is MNHNS, CDR2 SASEGT, per germline. The trim removed 6 bases at V and 8 bases at J, leaving 8 bases unmatched. CDR3 in amino acids: CASRDRGRVDEQFF. The DNA of the CDR3 is TGTGCCAGCAGGGACAGGGGTCGGGTCGATGAGCAGTTCTTC.

This rearrangement joins TRBV6-1 to TRBJ1-6, with 8 bases identical to TRBD1. Germline CDR1 MNHNS, CDR2 SASEGT. The CDR3 runs 14 residues. J was trimmed by 7 bases and V by 3 bases; bases with no gene match: 2. DNA of the CDR3: TGTGCCAGCAGTGAGACAGGGGACAATTCACCCCTCCACTTT. Amino acid sequence: CASSETGDNSPLHF.